Each of the 30 T cell receptor beta chains below was sequenced from the same sample in a study of response to subunit inactivated influenza vaccine. One entry per CDR3 protein, called by TCRdb with MiXCR from the RT-PCR reads. Of some 190,000 distinct CDR3 sequences in the sample, around an eighth were seen once. The sequencing used CD8+ T cells sorted from PBMCs, collected around 5 days after vaccination. These receptors originate from a man in his forties or fifties who received an inactivated influenza vaccine.

A few counts support this clonotype. The chain uses TRBV7-9 and TRBJ2-1; 7 nucleotides line up with TRBD2. Germline CDR1 is SEHNR and CDR2 is FQNEAQ (reference sequence). With 1 base clipped from V and 2 bases from J, the junction kept 5 bases outside the gene matches. The CDR3 is made up of 16 amino acids. In nucleotides, the CDR3 is TGTGCCAGCAGCTTAGGTCCAGCGGGAACCTACAATGAGCAGTTCTTC. Residues: CASSLGPAGTYNEQFF.

The chain combines TRBV28 with TRBJ2-5, with TRBD1 identical over 7 bases. Germline CDR1 reads MDHEN; CDR2 reads SYDVKM. The CDR3 is 14 amino acids. V lost 5 bases, J lost 4 bases, and 7 bases stayed unmatched. CDR3 DNA: TGTGCCAGCAGTAACACAGGGGTGAGAGAGACCCAGTACTTC. Translation: CASSNTGVRETQYF. The full variable domain, in which reference TRBV28 and TRBJ2-5 provide the parts outside the CDR3, is DVKVTQSSRYLVKRTGEKVFLECVQDMDHENMFWYRQDPGLGLRLIYFSYDVKMKEKGDIPEGYSVSREKKERFSLILESASTNQTSMYLCASSNTGVRETQYFGPGTRLLVL.

This clonotype occurred a few times. The chain is built from TRBV27 and TRBJ2-2; 7 bases line up with TRBD1. Germline V gene lookup returns CDR1 MNHEY and CDR2 SMNVEV (reference sequence). Trimming at V came to 2 bases and at J to 7 bases, leaving 7 bases not matched to a gene. CDR3 length equals 15 residues. This chain's CDR3 is CASSLADRVGGELFF. CDR3 nucleotides: TGTGCCAGCAGTTTAGCCGACAGGGTGGGCGGGGAGCTGTTTTTT.

This clonotype was detected only a few times. The V gene is TRBV5-6, the J gene TRBJ1-4; TRBD1 might be the D (6 bases). Trimming took off 1 base at V and 8 bases at J, with 9 bases between the two ends. Germline lookup yields CDR1 SGHDT and CDR2 YYEEEE. The CDR3 totals 13 residues. CDR3 region: CASSLTGSEKLFF. For the CDR3, the DNA is TGTGCCAGCAGCTTGACAGGGAGCGAAAAACTGTTTTTT.

This clonotype was detected ten times or more. V usage is TRBV29-1 and J usage is TRBJ2-7; 8 nucleotides agree with TRBD2. Per the germline V gene, CDR1 is SQVTM and CDR2 is ANQGSEA. CDR3 size: 16 residues. J was trimmed by 2 bases and V by 3 bases; bases with no gene match: 12. DNA for the CDR3: TGCAGCGTTGAGATGGGACTTGCGGGAGGACCCTACGAGCAGTACTTC. Protein product: CSVEMGLAGGPYEQYF.

A remark on this clonotype: This may be a read error, as it is one base from a much larger clone. This chain uses TRBV2 with TRBJ2-3; 9 nucleotides line up with TRBD2. The CDR3 runs 15 residues. The germline gives CDR1 SNHLY, CDR2 FYNNEI. This CDR3 reads CASTEEGTSTDTQDF. CDR3 bases: TGTGCCAGCACCGAAGAAGGGACTAGCACAGATACGCAGGATTTT. Filled out from reference TRBV2 and TRBJ2-3, the complete variable domain reads EPEVTQTPSHQVTQMGQEVILRCVPISNHLYFYWYRQILGQKVEFLVSFYNNEISEKSEIFDDQFSVERPDGSNFTLKIRSTKLEDSAMYFCASTEEGTSTDTQDFGPGTRLTVL.

This clonotype was seen more than once but under ten times. The genes are TRBV4-1 and TRBJ2-7, with 9 bases identical to TRBD2. The CDR3 covers 15 residues. In germline, CDR1 is MGHRA, CDR2 YSYEKL. V lost 3 bases and J lost 6; bases outside the gene matches: 9. The CDR3 reads CASSQGWLAGSEQYF. CDR3 bases: TGCGCCAGCAGCCAGGGGTGGCTAGCGGGGAGCGAGCAGTACTTC.

This clonotype was counted only a few times. This chain joins TRBV7-9 and TRBJ2-2, with TRBD1 identical over 11 bases. The CDR3 has 17 residues. The junction had 5 bases not matched to a gene; V was cut back by 1 base and J by 4 bases. Germline lookup yields CDR1 SEHNR and CDR2 FQNEAQ (reference sequence). The chain's CDR3 is CASSLEWTGGLTGELFF. CDR3 DNA: TGTGCCAGCAGCTTAGAATGGACAGGGGGCCTCACCGGGGAGCTGTTTTTT.

V and J are TRBV20-1 and TRBJ2-3, with 8 bases identical to TRBD2. Germline V lookup: CDR1 DFQATT, CDR2 SNEGSKA (reference sequence). The V gene end was trimmed by 3 bases and the J gene end by 2 bases; junction bases not matched to a gene: 13. The CDR3 runs 17 residues. The CDR3 reads CSASRDETSGYTDTQYF. The DNA for the CDR3 is TGCAGTGCTAGTCGGGATGAAACTAGCGGATACACAGATACGCAGTATTTT.

This clonotype showed up just a few times. The V call is TRBV5-1, the J call TRBJ2-2; no definite D call. V dropped 1 base and J dropped 1 base, with 8 bases sitting between them. From germline, CDR1 is SGHRS and CDR2 YFSETQ. The CDR3 consists of 15 residues. CDR3 coding DNA: TGCGCCAGCAGCTTGACCCCAGGGAACACCGGGGAGCTGTTTTTT. Translated: CASSLTPGNTGELFF.

V gene TRBV2 combines with J gene TRBJ2-2; 11 bases map to TRBD1. There are 18 residues in the CDR3. Per the germline V gene, CDR1 is SNHLY and CDR2 is FYNNEI. V dropped 10 bases and J dropped 5; count of bases not matched to a gene: 18. Here the CDR3 DNA reads TGTGCCACCTTGATGACGGCGGGGACAGGGGGTAGGACCGGGGAGCTGTTTTTT. Encoded protein: CATLMTAGTGGRTGELFF.

This clonotype was counted ten times or more. This chain joins TRBV5-1 and TRBJ1-2, with TRBD1 matching 7 bases. Germline V gene sequence: CDR1 SGHRS, CDR2 YFSETQ. The CDR3 contains 13 residues. Trimming at V came to 0 bases and at J to 14 bases, leaving 10 bases not matched to a gene. In DNA form, the CDR3 reads TGCGCCAGCAGCTTGGTGGGACAGCCAGAGGGAACCTTC. It is translated as CASSLVGQPEGTF.

This clonotype was counted only a few times. The chain couples TRBV27 to TRBJ2-1; possibly TRBD1 for D (5 bases). The CDR3 length is 13 residues. V shed 5 bases and J shed 7 bases, with 12 bases lying between them. The V gene's germline CDR1 is MNHEY and CDR2 SMNVEV (reference sequence). CDR3 region: CASSPRNRNEQFF. CDR3 nucleotide sequence: TGTGCCAGCAGTCCCCGCAACAGGAATGAGCAGTTCTTC.

This chain links TRBV10-3 with TRBJ2-5, with 8 bases identical to TRBD2. Germline loops: CDR1 ENHRY, CDR2 SYGVKD. This CDR3 contains 16 residues. V trimming: 3 bases; J trimming: 0 bases; junction bases outside the gene matches: 6. The CDR3 coding sequence is TGTGCCATCAGTGATGGGCCAGCGGGGGACCAAGAGACCCAGTACTTC. It is translated as CAISDGPAGDQETQYF.

This clonotype was counted a few times. This chain joins TRBV7-6 and TRBJ2-7; no definite D call. From germline, CDR1 is SGHVS and CDR2 FNYEAQ. The CDR3 length is 14 residues. V was pared by 5 bases and J by 0 bases, with 11 bases between. The CDR3 nucleotides read TGTGCCAGCAGCACGACGGAGAGCTCCTACGAGCAGTACTTC. Translation gives CASSTTESSYEQYF.

This clonotype was observed a few times. The CDR3 DNA reads as TGTGCCAGCAGCTCCGGGACAGGGGGTTGGGAGCAGTACTTC. Encoded protein: CASSSGTGGWEQYF. This chain links TRBV11-2 with TRBJ2-7; 11 positions agree with TRBD1. This CDR3 contains 14 residues. V lost 4 bases, J lost 7 bases, and 6 bases stayed unmatched. CDR1 is SGHAT, CDR2 FQNNGV, per germline.

This clonotype has just a few counts. The chain couples TRBV6-1 to TRBJ2-3; D not certain. In germline, CDR1 is MNHNS, CDR2 SASEGT. This CDR3 region has 13 residues. V lost 6 bases and J 0 bases, leaving 7 bases between the germline ends. The CDR3, as DNA: TGTGCCAGCAGATTCAGAAGCACAGATACGCAGTATTTT. Protein sequence: CASRFRSTDTQYF.

This clonotype was recorded only once. The chain is built from TRBV7-6 and TRBJ2-2, with 9 bases that match TRBD2. In germline, CDR1 is SGHVS, CDR2 FNYEAQ. CDR3 length: 18 amino acids. V shed 0 bases and J 4 bases; nucleotides not matched to a gene: 9. The CDR3 DNA reads TGTGCCAGCAGCTTAGCGGGCGGGAGGGCTCGGATCACCGGGGAGCTGTTTTTT. Protein sequence: CASSLAGGRARITGELFF. Filled out from reference TRBV7-6 and TRBJ2-2, the complete variable domain reads GAGVSQSPRYKVTKRGQDVALRCDPISGHVSLYWYRQALGQGPEFLTYFNYEAQQDKSGLPNDRFSAERPEGSISTLTIQRTEQRDSAMYRCASSLAGGRARITGELFFGEGSRLTVL.

This clonotype has only a few counts. The chain joins TRBV6-2 or TRBV6-3 to TRBJ1-1, with D unclear. This CDR3 comprises 15 residues. Trimming stripped 8 bases from V and 0 bases from J, with 16 bases between. CDR1 is MNHEY, CDR2 SVGEGT, per germline. Here the CDR3 DNA reads TGTGCCAGCTCCCCATACTCTGACTTGAACACTGAAGCTTTCTTT. This encodes CASSPYSDLNTEAFF.

As for this clonotype: A read error may produce the germline difference seen at one junction end. The chain combines TRBV12-3 or TRBV12-4 with TRBJ1-5; TRBD1 is a possible D gene (5 bases). The CDR3 is 17 amino acids. CDR3 sequence: CTSCHPLGDSSIQPQHF. CDR3 nucleotide sequence: TGTACCAGCTGCCACCCCCTCGGAGACAGCTCGATTCAGCCCCAGCATTTT.

The J gene is TRBJ2-7, the V gene TRBV27, with 12 bases matching TRBD2. This CDR3 region has 15 residues. The V gene end was trimmed by 6 bases and the J gene end by 2 bases; junction bases not matched to a gene: 5. Germline values: CDR1 MNHEY, CDR2 SMNVEV (reference sequence). CDR3 sequence: CASSTSSGGAYEQYF. CDR3 DNA: TGTGCCAGCAGCACATCTAGCGGGGGGGCCTACGAGCAGTACTTC.

This clonotype has just a few counts. The chain employs TRBV29-1 and TRBJ2-2, with a weak D call TRBD2 (5 bases). Germline V CDR1 and CDR2: SQVTM, ANQGSEA. Trimming stripped 0 bases from V and 1 base from J, with 12 bases between. The length of the CDR3 is 16 residues. For the CDR3, the DNA is TGCAGCGTTGAAGAAAAGCGCCGGGGGAACACCGGGGAGCTGTTTTTT. Amino acids: CSVEEKRRGNTGELFF.

This clonotype was seen many times. The chain employs TRBV28 and TRBJ2-1; D not resolved. The CDR3 is made up of 14 amino acids. Germline V CDR1 and CDR2: MDHEN, SYDVKM. The ends were cut back, 1 base at V and 5 bases at J, with 9 bases in the middle. In DNA form, the CDR3 reads TGTGCCAGCAGTTTATCAGAGTGGGACAATGAGCAGTTCTTC. Protein sequence: CASSLSEWDNEQFF. The full variable domain, in which reference TRBV28 and TRBJ2-1 provide the parts outside the CDR3, is DVKVTQSSRYLVKRTGEKVFLECVQDMDHENMFWYRQDPGLGLRLIYFSYDVKMKEKGDIPEGYSVSREKKERFSLILESASTNQTSMYLCASSLSEWDNEQFFGPGTRLTVL.

This clonotype was seen ten or more times. A junction boundary mismatches the germline segment, possibly from a read error. The V and J genes are TRBV7-7 and TRBJ2-3; D call uncertain. This CDR3 has 14 amino acids. Germline lookup yields CDR1 SSHAT and CDR2 FNYEAQ (reference sequence). CDR3 residues: CASSLGISTDTQYF. The CDR3 nucleotides are TGTGCTAGCAGCTTAGGGATAAGCACAGATACGCAGTATTTT.

Many counts were recorded for this clonotype. The V gene is TRBV14, the J gene TRBJ2-1; D call uncertain. V was trimmed by 4 bases and J by 6 bases, leaving 7 bases between them. Germline V lookup: CDR1 SGHDN, CDR2 FVKESK. CDR3 size: 12 residues. As DNA, the CDR3 is TGTGCCAGCAGCCCCACGGTCAATGAGCAGTTCTTC. Encoded protein: CASSPTVNEQFF.

This clonotype has at least ten counts. J is TRBJ2-1 and V is TRBV28, with D perhaps assigned TRBD1 or TRBD2 (6 bases each). Trimming took off 4 bases at V and 4 bases at J, with 20 bases between the two ends. This CDR3 region has 17 residues. Germline lookup yields CDR1 MDHEN and CDR2 SYDVKM. The CDR3 nucleotides read TGTGCCAGCAGTTCACCCGTGGCAGGGGAGGATTACAATGAGCAGTTCTTC. Translated: CASSSPVAGEDYNEQFF.

The table lists this clonotype with many counts. The V call is TRBV12-3 or TRBV12-4, the J call TRBJ2-2; 7 bases are a match to TRBD1. J gave up 4 bases and V 0 bases, and 8 bases lay outside the gene matches. CDR3 length: 17 amino acids. The CDR3 DNA is TGTGCCAGCAGTTTAGCGGTCGAACAGGGGAGCACCGGGGAGCTGTTTTTT. Protein sequence: CASSLAVEQGSTGELFF.

This clonotype was seen just once. The chain employs TRBV24-1 and TRBJ2-1, with 13 nucleotides matching TRBD2. The CDR3 consists of 18 residues. V was clipped by 4 bases and J by 2 bases; unmatched bases: 7. From germline, CDR1 is KGHDR and CDR2 SFDVKD. Here the CDR3 reads CATSDATLAGGTYNEQFF. For the CDR3, the DNA is TGTGCCACCAGTGACGCAACACTAGCGGGGGGGACCTACAATGAGCAGTTCTTC.

There are a few counts of this clonotype. This chain joins TRBV10-3 and TRBJ2-2; perhaps TRBD1 as D (6 bases). CDR3 length: 17 residues. V was pared by 6 bases and J by 6 bases, with 23 bases between. Germline-derived CDR1 and CDR2 are ENHRY and SYGVKD. This chain's CDR3 is CAISPVLGGDGAGELFF. The CDR3 DNA reads TGTGCCATCAGCCCCGTGCTAGGGGGAGATGGTGCCGGGGAGCTGTTTTTT.

The V and J genes are TRBV5-1 and TRBJ2-3, with D perhaps being TRBD1 or TRBD2 (5 bases each). V was pared by 4 bases and J by 0 bases, with 12 bases between. The germline V gene encodes CDR1 SGHRS and CDR2 YFSETQ. This CDR3 comprises 15 residues. The CDR3 nucleotides are TGCGCCAGCAGCACCCCGGGACCCAGCACAGATACGCAGTATTTT. This sequence encodes CASSTPGPSTDTQYF.